This T cell receptor beta chain appears in the sequencing data of a study of T cells in localized non-small cell lung cancer. CDR3 length: 14 amino acids. CDR1 LNHDA and CDR2 SQIVND come from the germline V gene (reference sequence). V was clipped by 3 bases and J by 8 bases, with 14 bases between them. In regard to this clone: The antigen is unknown.

Study-level findings and limits: Adjacent lung held a median roughly 54 of the top 100 tumor clones. Sequence data derive from only one tumor region, so heterogeneity remains possible. Uninvolved adjacent lung showed higher T cell clonality than tumor. Longer overall survival was seen with higher T cell density measured in blood.

Some clones are missing from TCRdb's copy, which holds only in-frame ones; the method was immunoSEQ multiplex PCR. The sample consists of 8,400 or so clones, around 87% of them appearing once. The sequence was obtained from a male donor older than 55 with stage III lung adenocarcinoma. This chain links TRBV19 with TRBJ2-1; D might be TRBD2 (6 bases). The sequencing used peripheral blood, collected before any cancer treatment. The CDR3 nucleotides are TGTGCCAGTAGTATGACACTAGCTATGGATGAGCAGTTCTTC. Its translation is CASSMTLAMDEQFF.